This TCR beta chain was observed in a study of blood T cell repertoires in COVID-19. Background on the study: T cells, B-cell-depleted T cells, or PBMCs provided the cDNA or gDNA that served as material.

This table comes from immunoSEQ multiplex PCR, and its TCRdb copy is limited to in-frame clones, with some not included. The sample holds 350,000 to 400,000 clones; roughly nine tenths are singletons and the top ten take about 0.9%. This CDR3 spans 12 amino acids. Germline CDR1 reads SGDLS; CDR2 reads YYNGEE. Points on this clone: The junction departs from germline at one end; a sequencing error may be responsible.

Living in 24 US areas, the participants were between roughly 18 and 95 years of age. Participant-given clinical history determined each cohort assignment. Participants classified as exposed had met a COVID-19 case within 2 weeks before study entry. This sequence originates from a middle-aged woman who had been exposed to COVID-19. Source material: PBMCs or T cells enriched from blood (not recorded which). The chain recombines TRBV9 with TRBJ2-5; 9 bases align to TRBD2. The CDR3 region has the DNA TGTGCCAGTAGCGGGGGCTCAGGAACCCAGTACTTC. Encoded protein: CASSGGSGTQYF.